A single sample gave rise to the 4 T cell receptor beta chains below, sequenced in a study of CD4 T cells in relation to SARS-CoV-2 and coronaviruses. These TCRs are of unknown antigen specificity. Clones were read by immunoSEQ multiplex PCR, and TCRdb kept only the in-frame ones, dropping some. Here the sample spans 16,000 or so clones, over 80% being singletons. The unexposed donors gave CD4+ T cells in about 2010-2019, prior to COVID-19. The cells were cultured for less than twelve days before CD4+ T cells were isolated. Sequenced material: CD4+ T cells from PBMCs, cultured in vitro. Receptors were obtained from a human donor in good health.

The V gene is TRBV20-1, the J gene TRBJ2-5, with D perhaps matching TRBD2 (5 bases). V lost 5 bases and J lost 5, with 6 bases in between. The CDR3 sequence is 10 residues long. Germline loops: CDR1 DFQATT, CDR2 SNEGSKA (reference sequence). For the CDR3, the DNA is TGCAGTGCTTGGAGGGAGACCCAGTACTTC. Residues: CSAWRETQYF.

The chain links TRBV5-1 to TRBJ1-6; no clear D. The V end lost 0 bases, the J end lost 7 bases, and 5 bases lay between the germline ends. This CDR3 comprises 13 residues. From germline, CDR1 is SGHRS and CDR2 YFSETQ. This CDR3 reads CASSLERNSPLHF. CDR3 DNA: TGCGCCAGCAGCTTGGAACGGAATTCACCCCTCCACTTT.

This clone was seen a few times. The chain carries TRBV12-5 and TRBJ1-1; maybe TRBD1 (6 bases). CDR3 length: 16 residues. Germline loops: CDR1 LGHNT, CDR2 FRNRAP. V was cut by 0 bases and J by 2 bases, with 13 bases left in between. CDR3 amino acids: CASGLVVDRLNTEAFF. In DNA form, the CDR3 reads TGTGCTAGTGGTTTGGTAGTGGACAGACTTAACACTGAAGCTTTCTTT.

This chain links TRBV4-1 with TRBJ2-7; the match to TRBD2 covers 8 bases. The CDR3 loop spans 16 amino acids. Germline V lookup: CDR1 MGHRA, CDR2 YSYEKL. The ends lost 5 bases at V and 0 bases at J; junction bases unmatched: 9. In DNA, the CDR3 is TGCGCCAGCAGCACCACGTTAGCGGGGCCCTCCTACGAGCAGTACTTC. As protein: CASSTTLAGPSYEQYF.